This T cell receptor (beta chain) stems from a study of cytomegalovirus exposure and HLA in healthy donors. A word on this clone: Its antigen is unknown.

Use of 60 Vbeta and 13 Jbeta primers characterized the PCR. Clones were sequenced by immunoSEQ multiplex PCR, and TCRdb holds only the in-frame ones, with some missing. The sample consists of some 130,000 clones, roughly four fifths of them appearing once. Whole-study findings and limits: CMV serostatus was the sole immune exposure information available. Among the sequence variants, a highly shared cluster was likely an artifact of sequencing. High sensitivity and specificity were reportedly achieved when the classifier diagnosed cytomegalovirus status.

V was clipped by 4 bases and J by 2 bases, with 19 bases between them. Per the germline V gene, CDR1 is SGHRS and CDR2 is YFSETQ. The CDR3 consists of 17 residues. The sequence derives from a man aged 25-45 years in good health and CMV-seronegative. The chain links TRBV5-1 to TRBJ2-1; possible D gene TRBD2, 5 bases. The sample comprised PBMCs. The CDR3, as DNA: TGCGCCAGCAGCCCAGCCGGCCTAGCCGATGCCTACAATGAGCAGTTCTTC. Its protein is CASSPAGLADAYNEQFF.